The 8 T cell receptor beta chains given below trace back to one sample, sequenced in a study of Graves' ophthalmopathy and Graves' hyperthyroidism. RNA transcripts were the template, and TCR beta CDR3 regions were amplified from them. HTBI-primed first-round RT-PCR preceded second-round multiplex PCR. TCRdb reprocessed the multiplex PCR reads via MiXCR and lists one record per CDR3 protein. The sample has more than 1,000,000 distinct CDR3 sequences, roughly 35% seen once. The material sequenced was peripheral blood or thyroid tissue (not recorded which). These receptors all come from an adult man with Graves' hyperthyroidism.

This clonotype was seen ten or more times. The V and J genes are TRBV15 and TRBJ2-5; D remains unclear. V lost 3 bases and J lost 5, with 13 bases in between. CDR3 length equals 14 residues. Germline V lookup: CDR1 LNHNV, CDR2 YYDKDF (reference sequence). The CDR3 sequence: CATSRGGLGETQYF. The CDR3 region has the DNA TGTGCCACCAGCAGGGGTGGATTGGGGGAGACCCAGTACTTC.

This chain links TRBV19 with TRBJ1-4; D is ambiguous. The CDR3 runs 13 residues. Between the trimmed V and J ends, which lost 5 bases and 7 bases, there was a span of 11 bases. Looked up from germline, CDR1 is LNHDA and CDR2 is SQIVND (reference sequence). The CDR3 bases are TGTGCCAGTAGTCTCGGGCCGAGTGAAAAACTGTTTTTT. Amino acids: CASSLGPSEKLFF.

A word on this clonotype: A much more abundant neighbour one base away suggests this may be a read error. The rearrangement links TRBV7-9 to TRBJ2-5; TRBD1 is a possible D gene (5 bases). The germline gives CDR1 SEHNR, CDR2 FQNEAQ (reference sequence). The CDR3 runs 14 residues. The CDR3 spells CAGSFLGALETQYF. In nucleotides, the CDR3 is TGTGCCGGCAGCTTTCTTGGGGCATTGGAGACCCAGTACTTC.

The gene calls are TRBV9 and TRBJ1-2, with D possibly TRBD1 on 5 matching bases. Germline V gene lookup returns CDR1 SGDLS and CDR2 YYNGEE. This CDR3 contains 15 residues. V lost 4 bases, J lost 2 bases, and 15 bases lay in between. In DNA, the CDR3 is TGTGCCAGCAGCCCACGGGGCAGGGTGAACTATGGCTACACCTTC. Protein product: CASSPRGRVNYGYTF.

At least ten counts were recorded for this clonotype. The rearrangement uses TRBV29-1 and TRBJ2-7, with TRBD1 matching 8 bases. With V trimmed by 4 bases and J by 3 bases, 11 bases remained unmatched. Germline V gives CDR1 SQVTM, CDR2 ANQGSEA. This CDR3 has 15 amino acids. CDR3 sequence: CSVVGFTGGHYEQYF. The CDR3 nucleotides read TGCAGCGTTGTGGGGTTTACAGGGGGGCACTACGAGCAGTACTTC.

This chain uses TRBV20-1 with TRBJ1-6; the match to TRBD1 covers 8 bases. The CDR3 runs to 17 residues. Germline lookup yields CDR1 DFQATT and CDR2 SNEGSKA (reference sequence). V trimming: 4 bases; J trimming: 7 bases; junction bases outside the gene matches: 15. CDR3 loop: CSAIKRVTGTGNSPLHF. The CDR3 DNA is TGCAGTGCTATAAAGAGGGTAACCGGGACAGGAAATTCACCCCTCCACTTT.

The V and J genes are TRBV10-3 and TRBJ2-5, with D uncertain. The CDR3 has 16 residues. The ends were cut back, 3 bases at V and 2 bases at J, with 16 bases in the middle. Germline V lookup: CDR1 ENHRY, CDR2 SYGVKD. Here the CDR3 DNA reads TGTGCCATCAGTGAACGGCCCAGCTTACTTCAAGAGACCCAGTACTTC. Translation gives CAISERPSLLQETQYF.

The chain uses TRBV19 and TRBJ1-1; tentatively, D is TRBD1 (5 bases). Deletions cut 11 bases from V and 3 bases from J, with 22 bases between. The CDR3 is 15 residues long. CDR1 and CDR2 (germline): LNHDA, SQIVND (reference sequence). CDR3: CAWSSWGGSDTEAFF. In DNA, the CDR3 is TGTGCCTGGAGTTCGTGGGGCGGAAGCGACACTGAAGCTTTCTTT.